A single sample gave rise to the 9 T cell receptor beta chains below, sequenced in a study of blood T cell repertoires in COVID-19. Sequencing was performed with immunoSEQ multiplex PCR; in TCRdb, only in-frame clones are kept and a portion is missing. The sample lists tens of thousands of clones; around 84% were seen once. Sequenced: peripheral blood. These receptors originate from a man aged 50-59 years with active COVID-19.

V gene TRBV18 combines with J gene TRBJ2-1; TRBD1 agrees at 7 bases. The CDR3 spans 15 residues. Germline CDR1 and CDR2: KGHSH and LQKENI. Trimming removed 6 bases from V and 3 bases from J; junction bases left unmatched: 8. CDR3 sequence reads: CASSLGQARYNEQFF. CDR3 coding DNA: TGTGCCAGCTCCCTAGGACAGGCCCGCTACAATGAGCAGTTCTTC. Full variable domain (outside the CDR3, taken from reference TRBV18 and TRBJ2-1): NAGVMQNPRHLVRRRGQEARLRCSPMKGHSHVYWYRQLPEEGLKFMVYLQKENIIDESGMPKERFSAEFPKEGPSILRIQQVVRGDSAAYFCASSLGQARYNEQFFGPGTRLTVL.

The CDR3 loop reads CASSRARSDKNTEAFF. CDR3 coding DNA: TGTGCCAGCTCACGGGCCCGTTCGGACAAGAACACTGAAGCTTTCTTT. The V call is TRBV18, the J call TRBJ1-1; tentatively, D is TRBD1 (5 bases). The CDR3 is 16 amino acids. Germline V gene sequence: CDR1 KGHSH, CDR2 LQKENI. The V end was cut by 4 bases, the J end by 1 base, with 16 bases between.

The rearrangement uses TRBV6-2 or TRBV6-3 and TRBJ2-7; 8 bases are a match to TRBD2. V dropped 7 bases and J dropped 3; count of bases not matched to a gene: 8. Germline CDR1 MNHEY, CDR2 SVGEGT. The CDR3 has 14 amino acids. This CDR3 is CASTPGGSVYEQYV. The CDR3 region has the DNA TGTGCCAGCACCCCGGGGGGGAGCGTCTACGAGCAGTACGTC.

This clone was counted a few times. The J gene is TRBJ1-4, the V gene TRBV7-9; no reliable D call. Per the germline V gene, CDR1 is SEHNR and CDR2 is FQNEAQ (reference sequence). The ends were cut back, 3 bases at V and 8 bases at J, with 13 bases in the middle. This CDR3 contains 14 residues. CDR3 in amino acids: CASSFRQDREKLFF. The CDR3 nucleotides read TGTGCCAGCAGCTTTCGGCAGGATCGAGAAAAACTGTTTTTT.

CDR3 loop: CASSLRDRPGYTF. CDR3 nucleotide sequence: TGTGCCAGCAGTCTCCGGGACAGGCCTGGCTACACCTTC. The rearrangement joins TRBV7-2 to TRBJ1-2; the match to TRBD1 covers 8 bases. The CDR3 spans 13 residues. Germline V gene lookup returns CDR1 SGHTA and CDR2 FQGNSA. Losses at the gene ends were 6 bases for V and 7 bases for J; bases not matched to a gene: 7. The variable domain in full, completed from reference TRBV7-2 and TRBJ1-2, reads GAGVSQSPSNKVTEKGKDVELRCDPISGHTALYWYRQSLGQGLEFLIYFQGNSAPDKSGLPSDRFSAERTGGSVSTLTIQRTQQEDSAVYLCASSLRDRPGYTFGSGTRLTVV.

The rearrangement joins TRBV12-3 or TRBV12-4 to TRBJ1-3; 7 nucleotides align to TRBD1. J lost 3 bases, V lost 5 bases, and 1 base had no gene match. The CDR3 runs 13 residues. The CDR3 DNA reads as TGTGCCAGCAGTAGGGACAGTGGAAACACCATATATTTT. This gives the protein CASSRDSGNTIYF.

This chain joins TRBV29-1 and TRBJ1-2; tentatively, D is TRBD1 (5 bases). Germline-derived CDR1 and CDR2 are SQVTM and ANQGSEA. This CDR3 contains 13 residues. The V end was cut by 2 bases, the J end by 4 bases, with 11 bases between. The CDR3 loop is CSVELGAPYGYTF. The CDR3 coding sequence is TGCAGCGTTGAATTAGGGGCCCCCTATGGCTACACCTTC.

The chain joins TRBV6-1 to TRBJ2-7; 8 nucleotides align to TRBD2. The V and J ends lost 0 bases and 4 bases, in that order; junction bases with no gene match: 11. Germline CDR1 MNHNS, CDR2 SASEGT. The CDR3 runs 17 residues. The CDR3 here is CASSEAPSGSRGYEQYV. In DNA form, the CDR3 reads TGTGCCAGCAGTGAAGCGCCCAGCGGGAGCCGAGGATACGAGCAGTACGTC.

This chain joins TRBV14 and TRBJ1-1, with 7 bases that match TRBD1. J was trimmed by 10 bases and V by 4 bases; bases with no gene match: 9. The CDR3 spans 13 residues. CDR1 is SGHDN and CDR2 is FVKESK in the germline V gene. CDR3 amino acids: CASSPGRGRLAFF. CDR3 bases: TGTGCCAGCAGCCCCGGGAGGGGGCGCTTAGCTTTCTTT.